This T cell receptor (beta chain) was documented in a study of metastatic and nonmetastatic thyroid tumors. MiXCR was used by TCRdb to re-call the PCR reads. The data contain 20,000 to 25,000 clones, roughly a fifth of them singletons. Every patient underwent thyroid surgery untreated. This clone turned up a few times. From germline, CDR1 is ENHRY and CDR2 SYGVKD. The CDR3 is 14 amino acids. Trimming pared 5 bases from V and 1 base from J, leaving 11 bases between. This TCR was sampled from a female donor with papillary thyroid cancer or a benign thyroid nodule (not recorded which). Some clones in this sample may be carry-over from other donors' samples. The sample taken for sequencing was blood. V gene TRBV10-3 combines with J gene TRBJ1-1, with D tentatively TRBD1 (6 bases). The CDR3 region has the DNA TGTGCCATCAGTCGCAGGGGTCAGAACACTGAAGCTTTCTTT. Translated: CAISRRGQNTEAFF.